Listed below are T cell receptor beta chains from one sample, sequenced in a study of shared clonotypes between healthy human individuals. The protocol was immunoSEQ multiplex PCR, while the TCRdb copy is restricted to in-frame clones and leaves out a portion. The data hold some 1,400,000 clones, with approximately 96% observed a single time. The sequenced material came from naive CD4+ T cells sorted from blood. These receptor sequences come from a young man in good health. Both conserved end residues are part of each CDR3. D genes are given only for firm matches. Not all rows give a size; the values are once, few, many and, for expanded clones, a class.

J: TRBJ2-1; size: .; D: TRBD2; V: TRBV6-5; DNA: TGTGCCAGCAGTTCCCCGCGGGGGGCATGGGGTGAGCAGTTCTTC; CDR3: CASSSPRGAWGEQFF
J: TRBJ1-2; size: .; D: TRBD1; V: TRBV4-3; DNA: TGCGCCAGCAGCCAACTACGGGACAGCTCCTATGGCTACACCTTC; CDR3: CASSQLRDSSYGYTF
J: TRBJ1-3; size: .; D: .; V: TRBV10-3; DNA: TGTGCCATCAGTGATTTACACCAGAGCTCTGGAAACACCATATATTTT; CDR3: CAISDLHQSSGNTIYF
J: TRBJ2-7; size: .; D: .; V: TRBV11-2; DNA: TGTGCCAGCAGTCCTCGACTAGGTGGTACTGGCGAGCAGTACTTC; CDR3: CASSPRLGGTGEQYF
J: TRBJ1-1; size: .; D: .; V: TRBV30; DNA: TGTGCCTGGAGCGGGGTGATGAACACTGAAGCTTTCTTT; CDR3: CAWSGVMNTEAFF
J: TRBJ2-1; size: .; D: .; V: TRBV11-2; DNA: TGTGCCAGCAGCTTAGCGGGGAGCTCCTACAATGAGCAGTTCTTC; CDR3: CASSLAGSSYNEQFF
J: TRBJ2-7; size: .; D: TRBD2; V: TRBV11-3; DNA: TGTGCCAGCAGCTCCCGGGGGACTAACTACGAGCAGTACTTC; CDR3: CASSSRGTNYEQYF
J: TRBJ2-1; size: .; D: TRBD2; V: TRBV5-6; DNA: TGTGCCAGCAGCTCACTCACGGGACTAGCGGGAAGCTCCTACAATGAGCAGTTCTTC; CDR3: CASSSLTGLAGSSYNEQFF
J: TRBJ2-7; size: .; D: TRBD2; V: TRBV7-3; DNA: TGTGCCAGCAGCCCCGGACTAGCGGGAGTTTCCGAGCAGTACTTC; CDR3: CASSPGLAGVSEQYF
J: TRBJ1-1; size: .; D: .; V: TRBV7-3; DNA: TGTGCCAGCAGCTTAGGGGCAGGCACTGAAGCTTTCTTT; CDR3: CASSLGAGTEAFF
J: TRBJ2-2; size: .; D: TRBD1; V: TRBV5-1; DNA: TGCGCCAGCAGCTTGGCCCCGGGGACAGGGTTCACCGGGGAGCTGTTTTTT; CDR3: CASSLAPGTGFTGELFF
J: TRBJ2-7; size: .; D: .; V: TRBV5-1; DNA: TGCGCCAGCGAAGACAGAGTCTACGAGCAGTACTTC; CDR3: CASEDRVYEQYF
J: TRBJ2-7; size: once; D: .; V: TRBV18; DNA: TGTGCCAGCTCACCACCGACAGGTGTCGAGCAGTACTTC; CDR3: CASSPPTGVEQYF
J: TRBJ1-1; size: few; D: .; V: TRBV5-1; DNA: TGCGCCAGCAGCTTGGGCACGGGAAGAAGCACTGAAGCTTTCTTT; CDR3: CASSLGTGRSTEAFF
J: TRBJ2-7; size: .; D: .; V: TRBV5-1; DNA: TGCGCCAGCAGCTTGACCCTGAGCTCCTACGAGCAGTACTTC; CDR3: CASSLTLSSYEQYF
J: TRBJ1-1; size: .; D: .; V: TRBV7-9; DNA: TGTGCCAGCAGCTTAGTAGGTGCAGCGGGGTCTTTCTTT; CDR3: CASSLVGAAGSFF